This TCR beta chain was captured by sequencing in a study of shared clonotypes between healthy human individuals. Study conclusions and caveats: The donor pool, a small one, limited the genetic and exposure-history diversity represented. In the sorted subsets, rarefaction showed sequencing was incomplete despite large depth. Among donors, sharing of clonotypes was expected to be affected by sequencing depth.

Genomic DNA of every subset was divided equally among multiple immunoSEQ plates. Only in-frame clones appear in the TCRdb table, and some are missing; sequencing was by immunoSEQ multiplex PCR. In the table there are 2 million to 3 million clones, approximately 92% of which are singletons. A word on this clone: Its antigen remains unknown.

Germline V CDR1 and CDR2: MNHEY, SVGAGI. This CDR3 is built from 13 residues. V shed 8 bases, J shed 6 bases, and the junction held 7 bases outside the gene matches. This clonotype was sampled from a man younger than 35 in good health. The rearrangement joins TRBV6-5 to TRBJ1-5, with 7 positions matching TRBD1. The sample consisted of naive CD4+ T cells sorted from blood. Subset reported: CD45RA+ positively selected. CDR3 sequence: CASADRAFQPQHF. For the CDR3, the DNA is TGTGCCAGCGCAGACAGGGCCTTTCAGCCCCAGCATTTT.